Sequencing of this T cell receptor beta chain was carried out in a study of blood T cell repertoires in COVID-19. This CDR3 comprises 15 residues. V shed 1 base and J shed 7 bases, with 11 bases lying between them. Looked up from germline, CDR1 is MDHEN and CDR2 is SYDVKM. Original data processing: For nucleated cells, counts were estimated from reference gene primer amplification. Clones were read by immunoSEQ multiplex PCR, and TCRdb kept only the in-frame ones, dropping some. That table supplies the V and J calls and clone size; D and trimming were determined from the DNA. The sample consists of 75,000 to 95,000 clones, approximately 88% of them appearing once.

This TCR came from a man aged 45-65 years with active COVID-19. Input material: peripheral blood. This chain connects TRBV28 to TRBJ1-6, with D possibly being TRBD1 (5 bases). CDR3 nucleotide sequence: TGTGCCAGCAGTTTATATGAACAGGTGAATTCACCCCTCCACTTT. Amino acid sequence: CASSLYEQVNSPLHF.